This TCR beta chain is drawn from a study of cytomegalovirus exposure and HLA in healthy donors. Amplification used 60 Vbeta primers and 13 Jbeta primers. Profiling relied on immunoSEQ multiplex PCR, and the TCRdb table lists in-frame clones only, not all of them. The table lists about 110,000 clones, more than 65% of them singletons, with about 0.92% in the top ten. Regarding this clone: As yet, its antigen is unknown.

Study-level results: The dataset shows that most TCR sequences were rare, while some public TCRs occurred in many donors.

V was shortened by 3 bases and J by 7 bases, with 15 bases between the two germline ends. Germline lookup yields CDR1 SQVTM and CDR2 ANQGSEA. The CDR3 consists of 13 residues. The specimen sequenced was PBMCs. The gene calls are TRBV29-1 and TRBJ1-1; D is unclear. This clonotype originated in a woman under 40 in good health and CMV-seronegative. Here the CDR3 DNA reads TGCAGCGTTGATTCACCGGCCACTAGTGAAGCTTTCTTT. Protein: CSVDSPATSEAFF.